This T cell receptor beta chain was obtained from a study of blood T cell repertoires in COVID-19. Study-level information: Acute and convalescent COVID-19 specimens originated in the United States, Italy and Spain.

In the original workflow: The authors estimated nucleated cell counts from reference gene primer amplification. Method: immunoSEQ multiplex PCR; TCRdb's copy keeps in-frame clones and lacks some. V, J and clone size derive from that table, while D and trimming were established from the DNA sequence. The repertoire has 250,000 or so clones, about 87% of them found once; the top ten carry under 8%. Germline V lookup: CDR1 LNHDA, CDR2 SQIVND (reference sequence). Trimming at V came to 6 bases and at J to 8 bases, leaving 1 base not matched to a gene. This CDR3 has 12 amino acids. Seattle cases were enrolled at active infection and followed longitudinally.

The genes are TRBV19 and TRBJ1-6; 7 nucleotides agree with TRBD1. The receptor comes from a woman younger than 45 with COVID-19, enrolled during active disease. The sequenced sample was peripheral blood. CDR3 protein: CASSTGDSPLHF. For the CDR3, the DNA is TGTGCCAGTAGCACAGGGGATTCACCCCTCCACTTT.